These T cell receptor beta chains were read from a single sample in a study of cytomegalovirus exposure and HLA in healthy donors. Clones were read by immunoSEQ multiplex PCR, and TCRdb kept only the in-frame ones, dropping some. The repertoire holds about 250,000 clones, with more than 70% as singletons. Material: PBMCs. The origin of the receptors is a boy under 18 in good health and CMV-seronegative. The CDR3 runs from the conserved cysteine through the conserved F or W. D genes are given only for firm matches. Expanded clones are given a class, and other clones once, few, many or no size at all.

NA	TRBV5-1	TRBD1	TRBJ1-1	CASSENRGPNTEAFF	TGCGCCAGCAGCGAGAACAGGGGCCCGAACACTGAAGCTTTCTTT
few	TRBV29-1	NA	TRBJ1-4	CSVVSPTNEKLFF	TGCAGCGTTGTGAGCCCCACTAATGAAAAACTGTTTTTT
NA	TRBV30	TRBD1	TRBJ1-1	CACDRGSDTEAFF	TGTGCCTGCGACAGGGGGAGCGACACTGAAGCTTTCTTT
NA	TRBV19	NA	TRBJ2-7	CASSGPIRKEQYF	TGTGCCAGTAGTGGGCCCATAAGGAAGGAGCAGTACTTC
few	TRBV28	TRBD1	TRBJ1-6	CASRSLLGQGNSPLHF	TGTGCCAGCAGGTCTCTCCTGGGACAGGGAAATTCACCCCTCCACTTT
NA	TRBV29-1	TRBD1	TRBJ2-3	CSVEQGARGTDTQYF	TGCAGCGTTGAACAGGGGGCGCGGGGCACAGATACGCAGTATTTT
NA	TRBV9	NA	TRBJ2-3	CASSVGTTSTDTQYF	TGTGCCAGCAGCGTAGGGACTACCAGCACAGATACGCAGTATTTT
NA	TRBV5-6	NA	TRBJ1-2	CASSFGTDRRGTF	TGTGCCAGCAGCTTCGGGACGGATCGCAGGGGCACCTTC
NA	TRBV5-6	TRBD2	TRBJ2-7	CASSPGLATYEQYF	TGTGCCAGCAGCCCAGGACTAGCTACCTACGAGCAGTACTTC
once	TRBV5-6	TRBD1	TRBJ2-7	CASSLAQGRQYF	TGTGCCAGCAGCTTGGCACAGGGGAGGCAGTACTTC
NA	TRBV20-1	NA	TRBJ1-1	CSAGQNTEAFF	TGCAGTGCCGGACAGAACACTGAAGCTTTCTTT
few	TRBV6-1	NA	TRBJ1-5	CASSESGVGDQPQHF	TGTGCCAGCAGTGAATCGGGCGTCGGGGATCAGCCCCAGCATTTT
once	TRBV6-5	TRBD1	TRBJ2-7	CASSRTGKEQYF	TGTGCCAGCAGTAGGACAGGGAAGGAGCAGTACTTC
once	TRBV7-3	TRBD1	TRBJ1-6	CASSLRGTGDSPLHF	TGTGCCAGCAGCTTAAGGGGGACAGGGGATTCACCCCTCCACTTT
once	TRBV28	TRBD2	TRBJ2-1	CASSLVLAGFNEQFF	TGTGCCAGCAGTTTAGTCCTAGCGGGATTCAATGAGCAGTTCTTC
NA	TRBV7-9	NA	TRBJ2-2	CASSSDYTGELFF	TGTGCCAGCAGCAGTGACTACACCGGGGAGCTGTTTTTT
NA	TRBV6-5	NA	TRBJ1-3	CASSEGESGNTIYF	TGTGCCAGCAGCGAAGGGGAATCCGGAAACACCATATATTTT
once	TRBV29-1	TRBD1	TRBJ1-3	CSVLVQGATGNTIYF	TGCAGCGTTCTGGTACAGGGGGCGACAGGAAACACCATATATTTT
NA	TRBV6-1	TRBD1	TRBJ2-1	CASSVQGAMDEQFF	TGTGCCAGCAGTGTGCAGGGGGCCATGGATGAGCAGTTCTTC
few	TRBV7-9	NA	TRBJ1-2	CASSLGTSYGYTF	TGTGCCAGCAGCTTGGGGACAAGCTATGGCTACACCTTC
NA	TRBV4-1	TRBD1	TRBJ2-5	CASSLGQGETQYF	TGCGCCAGCAGCCTGGGACAGGGAGAGACCCAGTACTTC
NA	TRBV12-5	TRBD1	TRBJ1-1	CASGLYRGGTEAFF	TGTGCTAGTGGTCTTTACAGGGGCGGCACTGAAGCTTTCTTT
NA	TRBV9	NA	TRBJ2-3	CASSVGVAGGGTDTQYF	TGTGCCAGCAGCGTAGGAGTCGCGGGCGGGGGCACAGATACGCAGTATTTT
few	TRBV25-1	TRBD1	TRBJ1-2	CASSGTGGISGYTF	TGTGCCAGCAGTGGAACAGGGGGCATTTCGGGCTACACCTTC
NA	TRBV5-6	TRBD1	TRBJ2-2	CASNEMLAGTENENGELFF	TGTGCCAGCAACGAAATGCTAGCCGGGACAGAAAATGAGAACGGGGAGCTGTTTTTT
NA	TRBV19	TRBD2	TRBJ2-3	CASSSRGRAADTQYF	TGTGCCAGTAGTAGTCGCGGGAGGGCCGCAGATACGCAGTATTTT
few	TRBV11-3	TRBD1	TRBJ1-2	CASSHRDRPNYGYTF	TGTGCCAGCAGCCACCGGGACAGACCTAACTATGGCTACACCTTC
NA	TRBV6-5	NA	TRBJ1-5	CASRRGGSNQPQHF	TGTGCCAGCAGAAGAGGAGGTAGCAATCAGCCCCAGCATTTT
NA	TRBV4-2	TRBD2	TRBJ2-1	CASSQDSLPRTSGRNEQFF	TGTGCCAGCAGCCAAGATAGTCTCCCCAGGACTAGCGGGAGGAATGAGCAGTTCTTC
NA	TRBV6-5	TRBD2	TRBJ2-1	CASSYSSGRSHNEQFF	TGTGCCAGCAGTTACTCTAGCGGGAGATCCCACAATGAGCAGTTCTTC
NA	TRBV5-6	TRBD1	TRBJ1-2	CASSTGGRGYTF	TGTGCCAGCAGTACAGGGGGCCGTGGCTACACCTTC
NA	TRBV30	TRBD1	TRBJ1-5	CAWRMTGANQPQHF	TGTGCCTGGAGGATGACAGGGGCGAATCAGCCCCAGCATTTT
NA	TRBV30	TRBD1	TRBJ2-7	CAWGGQGAHEQYF	TGTGCCTGGGGAGGACAGGGGGCCCACGAGCAGTACTTC
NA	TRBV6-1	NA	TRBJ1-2	CASSGPRFGSKSDGYTF	TGTGCCAGCAGTGGCCCTCGTTTCGGGAGTAAGTCAGATGGCTACACCTTC
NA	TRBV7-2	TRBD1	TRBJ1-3	CASSLDRASSGNTIYF	TGTGCCAGCAGCTTGGACAGGGCTAGCTCTGGAAACACCATATATTTT
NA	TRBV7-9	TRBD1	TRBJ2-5	CASSRDRVTPQETQYF	TGTGCCAGCAGCCGAGACAGGGTAACACCCCAAGAGACCCAGTACTTC
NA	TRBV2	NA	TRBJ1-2	CASSEAGVGYTF	TGTGCCAGCAGTGAGGCAGGGGTTGGCTACACCTTC
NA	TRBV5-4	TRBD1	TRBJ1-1	CASSPGPGQPREAFF	TGTGCCAGCAGCCCCGGGCCGGGACAGCCTCGCGAAGCTTTCTTT
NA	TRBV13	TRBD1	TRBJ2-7	CASSYRDSSYEQYF	TGTGCCAGCAGCTACCGGGACAGCTCCTACGAGCAGTACTTC
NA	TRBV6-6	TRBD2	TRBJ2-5	CASSHAGLIKETQYF	TGTGCCAGCAGTCACGCGGGACTAATCAAAGAGACCCAGTACTTC
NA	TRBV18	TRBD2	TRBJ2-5	CASSPPGLAEETQYF	TGTGCCAGCTCACCACCGGGACTAGCGGAAGAGACCCAGTACTTC